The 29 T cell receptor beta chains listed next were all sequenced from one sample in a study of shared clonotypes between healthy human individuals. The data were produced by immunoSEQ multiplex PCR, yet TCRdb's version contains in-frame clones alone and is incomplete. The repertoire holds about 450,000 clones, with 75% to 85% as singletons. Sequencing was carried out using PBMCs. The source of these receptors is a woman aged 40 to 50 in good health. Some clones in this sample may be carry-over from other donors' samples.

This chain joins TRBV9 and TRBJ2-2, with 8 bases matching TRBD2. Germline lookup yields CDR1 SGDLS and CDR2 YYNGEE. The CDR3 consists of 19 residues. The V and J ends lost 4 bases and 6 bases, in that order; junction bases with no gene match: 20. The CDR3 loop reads CASSPYPPTAGARSGELFF. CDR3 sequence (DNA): TGTGCCAGCAGCCCATACCCCCCCACAGCGGGAGCGCGCTCCGGGGAGCTGTTTTTT.

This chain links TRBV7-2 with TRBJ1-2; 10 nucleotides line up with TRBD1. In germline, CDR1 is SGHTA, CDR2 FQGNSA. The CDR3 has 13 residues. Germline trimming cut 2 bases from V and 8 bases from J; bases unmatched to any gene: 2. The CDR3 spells CASSLMGQGGYTF. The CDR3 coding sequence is TGTGCCAGCAGCTTAATGGGACAGGGGGGCTACACCTTC.

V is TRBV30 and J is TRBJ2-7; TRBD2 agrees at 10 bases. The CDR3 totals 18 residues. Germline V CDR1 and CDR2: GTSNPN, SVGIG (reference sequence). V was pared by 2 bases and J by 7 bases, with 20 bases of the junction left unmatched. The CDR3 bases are TGTGCCTGGAGTCAAGGGCTAGCGGGAGTTGCTAACTTCGGGGAGCAGTACTTC. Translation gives CAWSQGLAGVANFGEQYF.

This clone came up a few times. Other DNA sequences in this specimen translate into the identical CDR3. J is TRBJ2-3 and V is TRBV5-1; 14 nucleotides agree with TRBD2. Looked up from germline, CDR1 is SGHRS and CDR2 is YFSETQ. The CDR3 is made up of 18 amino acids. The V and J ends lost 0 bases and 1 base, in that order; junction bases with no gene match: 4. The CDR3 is CASSLVGTSGSGTDTQYF. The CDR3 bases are TGCGCCAGCAGCTTGGTAGGGACTAGCGGGAGCGGCACAGATACGCAGTATTTT.

CDR3 nucleotide sequence: TGTGCCAGCAGTACCGGGACAGGGGTTGGAGATACGCAGTATTTT. Translated, it gives CASSTGTGVGDTQYF. This chain connects TRBV6-6 to TRBJ2-3; the match to TRBD1 covers 10 bases. CDR3 length equals 15 residues. Germline CDR1 is MNHNY and CDR2 is SVGAGI (reference sequence). Trimming took 5 bases from V and 5 from J; bases not matched to a gene: 7.

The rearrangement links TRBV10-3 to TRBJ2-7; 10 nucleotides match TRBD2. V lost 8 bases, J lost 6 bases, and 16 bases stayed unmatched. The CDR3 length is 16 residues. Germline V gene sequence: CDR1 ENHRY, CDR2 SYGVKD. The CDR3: CAIAAVEREGKGEQYF. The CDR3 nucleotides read TGTGCCATCGCAGCCGTCGAGCGGGAGGGTAAAGGCGAGCAGTACTTC.

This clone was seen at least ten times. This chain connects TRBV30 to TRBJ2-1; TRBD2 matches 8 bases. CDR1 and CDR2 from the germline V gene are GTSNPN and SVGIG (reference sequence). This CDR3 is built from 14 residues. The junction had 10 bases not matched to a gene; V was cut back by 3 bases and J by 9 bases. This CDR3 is CAWRGGGAGVEQFF. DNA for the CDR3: TGTGCCTGGAGAGGAGGAGGAGCGGGAGTTGAGCAGTTCTTC.

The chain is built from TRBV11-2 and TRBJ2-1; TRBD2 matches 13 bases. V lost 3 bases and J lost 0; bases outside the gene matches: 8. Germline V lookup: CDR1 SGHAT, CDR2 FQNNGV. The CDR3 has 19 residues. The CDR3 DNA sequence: TGTGCCAGCAGCTTCCCGGGACTAGCGGGGCCTAGCTCCTACAATGAGCAGTTCTTC. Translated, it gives CASSFPGLAGPSSYNEQFF.

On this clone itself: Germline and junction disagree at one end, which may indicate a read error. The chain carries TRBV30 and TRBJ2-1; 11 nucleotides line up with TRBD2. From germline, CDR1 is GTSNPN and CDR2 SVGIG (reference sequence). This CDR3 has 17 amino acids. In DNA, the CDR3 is TGTGCTTGGAGTTCCTCTAGCGGGAGGAGCTCCTACAATGAGCAGTTCTTC. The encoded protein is CAWSSSSGRSSYNEQFF.

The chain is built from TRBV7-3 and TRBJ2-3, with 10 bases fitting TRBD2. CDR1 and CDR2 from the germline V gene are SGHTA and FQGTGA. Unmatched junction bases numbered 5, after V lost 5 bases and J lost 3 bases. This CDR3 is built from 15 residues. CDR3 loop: CASSASGSRTDTQYF. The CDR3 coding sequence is TGTGCCAGCAGCGCTAGCGGGAGTAGGACAGATACGCAGTATTTT.

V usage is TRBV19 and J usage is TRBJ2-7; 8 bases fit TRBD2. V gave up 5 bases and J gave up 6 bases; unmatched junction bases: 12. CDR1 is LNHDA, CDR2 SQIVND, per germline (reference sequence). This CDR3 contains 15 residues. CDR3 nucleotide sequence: TGTGCCAGTAGTGCCTTACCGGGACTAGTTACCGAGCAGTACTTC. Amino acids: CASSALPGLVTEQYF.

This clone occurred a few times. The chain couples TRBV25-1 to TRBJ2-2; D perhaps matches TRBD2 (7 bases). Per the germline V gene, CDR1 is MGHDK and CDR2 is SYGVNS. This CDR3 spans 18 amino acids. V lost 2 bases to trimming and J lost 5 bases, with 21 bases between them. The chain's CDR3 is CASSERGRASGPTGELFF. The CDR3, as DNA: TGTGCCAGCAGTGAACGGGGGCGGGCTAGCGGTCCTACCGGGGAGCTGTTTTTT.

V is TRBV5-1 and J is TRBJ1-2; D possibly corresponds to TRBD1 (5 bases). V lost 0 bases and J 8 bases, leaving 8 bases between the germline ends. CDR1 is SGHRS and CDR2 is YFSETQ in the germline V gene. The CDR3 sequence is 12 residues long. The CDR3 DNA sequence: TGCGCCAGCAGCTTGGAACGGGGGGGCTACACCTTC. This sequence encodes CASSLERGGYTF.

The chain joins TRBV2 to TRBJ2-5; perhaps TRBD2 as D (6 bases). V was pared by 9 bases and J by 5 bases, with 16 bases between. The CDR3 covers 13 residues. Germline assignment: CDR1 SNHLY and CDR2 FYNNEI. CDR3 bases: TGTGCCAGTACCAAGATCCGGGAGGAGACCCAGTACTTC. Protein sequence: CASTKIREETQYF. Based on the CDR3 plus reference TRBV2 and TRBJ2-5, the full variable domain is EPEVTQTPSHQVTQMGQEVILRCVPISNHLYFYWYRQILGQKVEFLVSFYNNEISEKSEIFDDQFSVERPDGSNFTLKIRSTKLEDSAMYFCASTKIREETQYFGPGTRLLVL.

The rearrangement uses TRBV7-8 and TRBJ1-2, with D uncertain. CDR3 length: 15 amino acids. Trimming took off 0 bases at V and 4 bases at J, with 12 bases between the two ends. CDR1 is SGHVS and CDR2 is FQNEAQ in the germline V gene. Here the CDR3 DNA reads TGTGCCAGCAGCTTAGCCGGCGGCAGGAGCTATGGCTACACCTTC. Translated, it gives CASSLAGGRSYGYTF.

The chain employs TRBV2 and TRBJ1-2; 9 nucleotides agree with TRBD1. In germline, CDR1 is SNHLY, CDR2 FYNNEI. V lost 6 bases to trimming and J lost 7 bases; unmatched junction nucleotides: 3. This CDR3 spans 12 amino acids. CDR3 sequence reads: CASSRTGAGYTF. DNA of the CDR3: TGTGCCAGCAGCCGGACAGGGGCTGGCTACACCTTC.

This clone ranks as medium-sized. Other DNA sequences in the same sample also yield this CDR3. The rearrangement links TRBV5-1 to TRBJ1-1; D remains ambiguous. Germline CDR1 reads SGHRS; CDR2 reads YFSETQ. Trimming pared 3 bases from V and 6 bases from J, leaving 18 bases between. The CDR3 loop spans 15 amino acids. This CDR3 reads CASSWAVDGLSEAFF. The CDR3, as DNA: TGCGCCAGCAGCTGGGCGGTTGACGGCCTGTCTGAAGCTTTCTTT. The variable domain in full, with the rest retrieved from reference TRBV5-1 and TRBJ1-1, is KAGVTQTPRYLIKTRGQQVTLSCSPISGHRSVSWYQQTPGQGLQFLFEYFSETQRNKGNFPGRFSGRQFSNSRSEMNVSTLELGDSALYLCASSWAVDGLSEAFFGQGTRLTVV.

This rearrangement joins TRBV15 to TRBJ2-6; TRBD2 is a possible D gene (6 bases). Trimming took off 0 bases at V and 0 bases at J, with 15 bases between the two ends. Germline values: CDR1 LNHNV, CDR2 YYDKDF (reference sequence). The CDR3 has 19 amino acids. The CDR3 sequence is CATSRDGVAETSGANVLTF. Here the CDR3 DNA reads TGTGCCACCAGCAGAGATGGAGTAGCGGAGACCTCTGGGGCCAACGTCCTGACTTTC.

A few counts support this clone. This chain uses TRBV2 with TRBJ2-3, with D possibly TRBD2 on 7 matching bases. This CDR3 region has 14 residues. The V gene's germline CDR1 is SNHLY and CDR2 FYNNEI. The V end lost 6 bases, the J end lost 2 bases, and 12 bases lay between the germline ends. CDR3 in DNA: TGTGCCAGCAGGGGGGGGCAACACACAGATACGCAGTATTTT. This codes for CASRGGQHTDTQYF.

CDR3 in DNA: TGTGCCAGCTCAGGTTCTAGCAGGGTCAATGAGCAGTTCTTC. Translating gives CASSGSSRVNEQFF. The chain recombines TRBV5-4 with TRBJ2-1; D is possibly TRBD1 or TRBD2 (5 bases each). The ends were cut back, 7 bases at V and 6 bases at J, with 17 bases in the middle. CDR3 length: 14 residues. Looked up from germline, CDR1 is SGHNT and CDR2 is YYREEE (reference sequence).

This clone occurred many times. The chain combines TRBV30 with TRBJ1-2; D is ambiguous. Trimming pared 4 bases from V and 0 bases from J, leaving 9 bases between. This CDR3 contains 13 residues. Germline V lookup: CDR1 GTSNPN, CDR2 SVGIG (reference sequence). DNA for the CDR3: TGTGCCTGGAAGGCTCCCCCTAACTATGGCTACACCTTC. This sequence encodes CAWKAPPNYGYTF.

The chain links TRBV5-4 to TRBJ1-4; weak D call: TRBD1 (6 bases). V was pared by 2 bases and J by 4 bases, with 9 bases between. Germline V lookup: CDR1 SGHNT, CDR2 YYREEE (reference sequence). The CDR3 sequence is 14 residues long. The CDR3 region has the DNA TGTGCCAGCAGCTTTGGCAGGGGTAATGAAAAACTGTTTTTT. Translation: CASSFGRGNEKLFF.

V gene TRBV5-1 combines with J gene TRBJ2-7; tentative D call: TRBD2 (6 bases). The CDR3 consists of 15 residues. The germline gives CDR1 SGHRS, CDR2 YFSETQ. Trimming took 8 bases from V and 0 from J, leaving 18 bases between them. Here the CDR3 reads CASSRGTPSSYEQYF. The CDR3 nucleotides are TGCGCCAGTAGTCGCGGGACTCCCAGCTCCTACGAGCAGTACTTC.

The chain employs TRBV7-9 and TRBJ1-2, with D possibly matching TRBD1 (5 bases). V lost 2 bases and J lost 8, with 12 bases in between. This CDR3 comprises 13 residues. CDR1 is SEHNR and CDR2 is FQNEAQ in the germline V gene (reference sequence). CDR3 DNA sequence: TGTGCCAGCAGCTTAACGCCAGGGCAAGGCTACACCTTC. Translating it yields CASSLTPGQGYTF.

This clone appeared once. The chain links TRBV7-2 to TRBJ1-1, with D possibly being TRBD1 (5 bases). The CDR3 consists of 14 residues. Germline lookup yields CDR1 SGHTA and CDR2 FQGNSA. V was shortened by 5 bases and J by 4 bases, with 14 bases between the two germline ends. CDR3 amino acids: CASSPRGGVTEAFF. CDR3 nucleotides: TGTGCCAGCAGCCCACGCGGGGGGGTCACTGAAGCTTTCTTT. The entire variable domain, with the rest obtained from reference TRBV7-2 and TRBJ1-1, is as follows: GAGVSQSPSNKVTEKGKDVELRCDPISGHTALYWYRQSLGQGLEFLIYFQGNSAPDKSGLPSDRFSAERTGGSVSTLTIQRTQQEDSAVYLCASSPRGGVTEAFFGQGTRLTVV.

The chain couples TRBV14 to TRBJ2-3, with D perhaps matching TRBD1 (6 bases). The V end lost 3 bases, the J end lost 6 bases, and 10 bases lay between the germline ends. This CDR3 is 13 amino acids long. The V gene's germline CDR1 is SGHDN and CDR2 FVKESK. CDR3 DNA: TGTGCCAGCAGCCAGCTTCAGGGGGATACGCAGTATTTT. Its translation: CASSQLQGDTQYF.

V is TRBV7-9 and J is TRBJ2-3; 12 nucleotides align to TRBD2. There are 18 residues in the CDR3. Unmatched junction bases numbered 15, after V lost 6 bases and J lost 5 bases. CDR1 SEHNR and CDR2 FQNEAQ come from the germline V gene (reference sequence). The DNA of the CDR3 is TGTGCCAGCAGGCCACACAGGGGGCCTAGCGGGAGGGTAGATACGCAGTATTTT. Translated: CASRPHRGPSGRVDTQYF.

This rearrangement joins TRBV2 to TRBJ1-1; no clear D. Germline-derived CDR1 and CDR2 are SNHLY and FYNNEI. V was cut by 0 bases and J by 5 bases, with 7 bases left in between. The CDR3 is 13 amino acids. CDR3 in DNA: TGTGCCAGCAGTGAAGCGCTTCTAACTGAAGCTTTCTTT. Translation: CASSEALLTEAFF.

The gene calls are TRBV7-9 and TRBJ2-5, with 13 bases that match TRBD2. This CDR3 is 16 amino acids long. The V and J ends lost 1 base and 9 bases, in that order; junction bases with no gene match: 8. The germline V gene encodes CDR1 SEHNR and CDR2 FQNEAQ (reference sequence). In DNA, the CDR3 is TGTGCCAGCAGCTTAGGGGGACTAGCGGGGCTCTCAGCCCAGTACTTC. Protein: CASSLGGLAGLSAQYF. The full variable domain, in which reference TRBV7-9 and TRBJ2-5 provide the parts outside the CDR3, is DTGVSQNPRHKITKRGQNVTFRCDPISEHNRLYWYRQTLGQGPEFLTYFQNEAQLEKSRLLSDRFSAERPKGSFSTLEIQRTEQGDSAMYLCASSLGGLAGLSAQYFGPGTRLLVL.